The 9 T cell receptor beta chains given below trace back to one sample, sequenced in a study of cytomegalovirus exposure and HLA in healthy donors. Primers for the PCR totalled 60 Vbeta and 13 Jbeta. The protocol was immunoSEQ multiplex PCR, while the TCRdb copy is restricted to in-frame clones and leaves out a portion. This sample yields about 130,000 clones, of which just under 75% are seen a single time; about 4.4% belongs to the top ten. Material: PBMCs. These receptors were collected from a man aged 60 to 69 in good health and CMV-seropositive.

This rearrangement joins TRBV5-4 to TRBJ1-2; D is perhaps TRBD1 (5 bases). Germline loops: CDR1 SGHNT, CDR2 YYREEE (reference sequence). The CDR3 has 14 residues. V lost 4 bases to trimming and J lost 3 bases, with 13 bases between them. The CDR3 DNA sequence: TGTGCCAGCAGCGGGGCAGAATCTTACTATGGCTACACCTTC. Translating gives CASSGAESYYGYTF.

V is TRBV6-5 and J is TRBJ2-1; a weak D match, TRBD2 (6 bases). The CDR3 runs to 14 residues. The V end lost 6 bases, the J end lost 8 bases, and 17 bases lay between the germline ends. Looked up from germline, CDR1 is MNHEY and CDR2 is SVGAGI. In DNA, the CDR3 is TGTGCCAGCAGATCAACCTGGGGGGTAGATGAGCAGTTCTTC. Protein: CASRSTWGVDEQFF.

This chain connects TRBV28 to TRBJ1-5, with D possibly TRBD1 on 6 matching bases. Per the germline V gene, CDR1 is MDHEN and CDR2 is SYDVKM. CDR3 size: 14 residues. V was pared by 6 bases and J by 9 bases, with 18 bases between. CDR3: CASRADRIRGPQHF. In DNA form, the CDR3 reads TGTGCCAGCAGGGCAGACAGGATCCGGGGGCCCCAGCATTTT. The variable domain in full, completed from reference TRBV28 and TRBJ1-5, reads DVKVTQSSRYLVKRTGEKVFLECVQDMDHENMFWYRQDPGLGLRLIYFSYDVKMKEKGDIPEGYSVSREKKERFSLILESASTNQTSMYLCASRADRIRGPQHFGDGTRLSIL.

Only one count was recorded for this clone. J is TRBJ2-5 and V is TRBV11-3, with 11 positions matching TRBD2. Losses at the gene ends were 5 bases for V and 4 bases for J; bases not matched to a gene: 9. In germline, CDR1 is SGHNT, CDR2 YENEEA. This CDR3 contains 16 residues. CDR3 nucleotides: TGTGCCAGCAGCCCTAGCACTAGCGGGGGCGGAGAGACCCAGTACTTC. Translated, it gives CASSPSTSGGGETQYF.

This rearrangement joins TRBV15 to TRBJ2-2; weak D call: TRBD1 (6 bases). There are 18 residues in the CDR3. The germline V and J ends were trimmed by 5 bases and 3 bases, with 22 bases remaining between them. The germline CDR1 and CDR2 sequences are LNHNV and YYDKDF (reference sequence). DNA of the CDR3: TGTGCCACCAGCCCTAATATTGTTCGCAGGGGCTACACCGGGGAGCTGTTTTTT. Its protein product is CATSPNIVRRGYTGELFF.

This clone was seen only once. The gene calls are TRBV27 and TRBJ1-4; D uncertain. This CDR3 comprises 15 residues. The germline V and J ends were trimmed by 2 bases and 7 bases, with 14 bases remaining between them. Germline assignment: CDR1 MNHEY and CDR2 SMNVEV (reference sequence). The CDR3 here is CASSLGRRIGEKLFF. The CDR3 region has the DNA TGTGCCAGCAGTTTAGGCAGGAGGATCGGTGAAAAACTGTTTTTT.

V gene TRBV6-5 combines with J gene TRBJ2-5, with 8 bases lining up with TRBD2. After removal of 2 bases from V and 5 bases from J, the junction contained 4 bases not matched to a gene. The germline V gene encodes CDR1 MNHEY and CDR2 SVGAGI. This CDR3 is built from 14 residues. The CDR3 loop is CASSYGTSRETQYF. The DNA for the CDR3 is TGTGCCAGCAGTTACGGGACTAGTCGTGAGACCCAGTACTTC.

J is TRBJ1-6 and V is TRBV21-1. TRBV21-1 is flagged as a pseudogene. The length of the CDR3 is 13 residues. CDR3 protein: CASSKELYSPLHF. The CDR3 DNA is TGTGCCAGCAGCAAAGAACTGTATTCACCCCTCCACTTT.

The chain links TRBV11-2 to TRBJ2-7; 8 bases line up with TRBD1. V shed 0 bases and J 4 bases; nucleotides not matched to a gene: 5. The CDR3 runs to 15 residues. Per the germline V gene, CDR1 is SGHAT and CDR2 is FQNNGV. The CDR3 bases are TGTGCCAGCAGCTTAGACAGGACAGGGACGTACGAGCAGTACTTC. It specifies CASSLDRTGTYEQYF.